This T cell receptor (beta chain) was obtained from a study of blood T cell repertoires in COVID-19. Libraries were prepared by immunoSEQ multiplex PCR; TCRdb keeps only in-frame clonotypes and omits some of them. The sample records about 260,000 clones, 85% to 90% being singletons. Germline V gives CDR1 WSHSY, CDR2 SAAADI. V shed 4 bases and J 8 bases; nucleotides not matched to a gene: 5. CDR3 length: 14 residues. This clone has only a few counts. The clonotype was recovered from a middle-aged woman with acute or convalescent COVID-19. Material for sequencing was peripheral blood. The chain recombines TRBV10-2 with TRBJ1-6; 7 bases align to TRBD1. In DNA form, the CDR3 reads TGCGCCAGCAGTGCTGGGACAGTCTATTCACCCCTCCACTTT. This gives the protein CASSAGTVYSPLHF.